A selection of T cell receptor beta chains follows, all from one sample in a study of T-cell reconstitution after alpha-beta-depleted transplantation in children. TCRdb reprocessed the PCR reads with MiXCR, giving one entry per CDR3 protein. The sample lists about 610,000 distinct CDR3 sequences, 10% to 13% occurring once. The sequencing used PBMCs from the stem cell graft donor, collected from the stem cell graft. The receptors come from a human donor who donated a stem cell graft to a child with acute myeloid leukemia. Both conserved end residues are part of each CDR3. A D gene is named only where the DNA matches it firmly. Not all rows give a size; the values are once, few, many and, for expanded clones, a class.

len,j_gene,abundance,d_gene,v_gene,CDR3aa,CDR3nt
17,TRBJ2-5,many,TRBD2,TRBV6-2/TRBV6-3,CASSYSYDTSDEETQYF,TGTGCCAGCAGTTACTCGTACGATACTAGCGACGAAGAGACCCAGTACTTC
13,TRBJ2-7,many,.,TRBV12-3/TRBV12-4,CASSNGTFYEQYF,TGTGCCAGCAGTAATGGGACTTTCTACGAGCAGTACTTC
15,TRBJ2-3,.,TRBD2,TRBV6-5,CASSLLAGAENTQYF,TGTGCCAGCAGTCTACTAGCGGGAGCCGAGAATACGCAGTATTTT
15,TRBJ2-5,.,TRBD2,TRBV3-1,CASGSGSQVGETQYF,TGTGCCAGCGGGAGCGGGAGCCAGGTTGGAGAGACCCAGTACTTC
11,TRBJ1-3,.,.,TRBV20-1,CSAASGHTIYF,TGCAGTGCTGCCTCCGGGCACACCATATATTTT
14,TRBJ2-1,.,.,TRBV12-3/TRBV12-4,CASSSNRGYNEQFF,TGTGCCAGCAGTTCGAACCGGGGATACAATGAGCAGTTCTTC
14,TRBJ2-2,many,.,TRBV7-2,CASSFSGYTGELFF,TGTGCCAGCAGCTTTAGCGGATACACCGGGGAGCTGTTTTTT
13,TRBJ1-2,.,TRBD1,TRBV27,CASSRTGESGYTF,TGTGCCAGCAGCCGGACAGGGGAGAGCGGCTACACCTTC
14,TRBJ2-7,few,TRBD2,TRBV20-1,CSAGTSAFSYEQYF,TGCAGTGCTGGGACTAGCGCATTCTCCTACGAGCAGTACTTC
14,TRBJ2-2,few,.,TRBV2,CASSGLRDTGELFF,TGTGCCAGCAGTGGTCTCAGGGACACCGGGGAGCTGTTTTTT
16,TRBJ2-1,.,.,TRBV7-3,CASSPLSGRSFAEQFF,TGTGCCAGCAGCCCGCTCTCGGGGCGGTCCTTCGCTGAGCAGTTCTTC
16,TRBJ2-1,.,.,TRBV14,CASSQERGSSYNEQFF,TGTGCCAGCAGCCAAGAAAGGGGTAGCTCCTACAATGAGCAGTTCTTC
14,TRBJ1-4,few,TRBD1,TRBV7-9,CASSLGTADEKLFF,TGTGCCAGCAGCCTTGGGACAGCAGATGAAAAACTGTTTTTT
15,TRBJ2-5,many,.,TRBV6-2/TRBV6-3,CASSYSSGRSETQYF,TGTGCCAGCAGTTACTCGTCAGGGAGGTCGGAGACCCAGTACTTC
16,TRBJ2-4,.,TRBD2,TRBV27,CASSPTLAGVKNIQYF,TGTGCCAGCAGTCCCACACTAGCGGGAGTCAAAAACATTCAGTACTTC
14,TRBJ1-3,.,.,TRBV29-1,CSVRTGHLGDTIYF,TGCAGCGTTAGGACTGGACATCTGGGGGACACCATATATTTT